Listed here are 31 T cell receptor beta chains from one sample, sequenced in a study of T cell responses to AZD1222 COVID-19 vaccine (dated by TCRdb to about 2021). To prepare the library, the immunoSEQ multiplex PCR assay was applied. Not all clones reach the TCRdb copy of this immuneACCESS table, which keeps in-frame sequences only. Checked studies attribute under half of the gap to unresolved V genes and leave the rest unexplained. The sample has some 190,000 clones on record, about 86% of them singletons. The top ten clones comprise 7.5% to 9.5% of the sample. Sample time point, as interpreted from the label and publication: baseline before first vaccination. This material consisted of peripheral blood, taken on day 0 of AZD1222 vaccination. Receptor source: an adult in good health.

There are a few counts of this clone. The rearrangement joins TRBV30 to TRBJ2-2, with a weak D call TRBD1 (6 bases). The CDR3 loop spans 14 amino acids. The ends were cut back, 2 bases at V and 0 bases at J, with 7 bases in the middle. Germline V gene sequence: CDR1 GTSNPN, CDR2 SVGIG (reference sequence). Here the CDR3 reads CAWSWDTNTGELFF. For the CDR3, the DNA is TGTGCCTGGAGTTGGGACACGAACACCGGGGAGCTGTTTTTT. The full variable domain, in which reference TRBV30 and TRBJ2-2 provide the parts outside the CDR3, is SQTIHQWPATLVQPVGSPLSLECTVEGTSNPNLYWYRQAAGRGLQLLFYSVGIGQISSEVPQNLSASRPQDRQFILSSKKLLLSDSGFYLCAWSWDTNTGELFFGEGSRLTVL.

This clone was seen only once. The chain carries TRBV29-1 and TRBJ1-1; 8 bases fit TRBD1. The CDR3 spans 13 residues. Germline CDR1 reads SQVTM; CDR2 reads ANQGSEA. After removal of 7 bases from V and 4 bases from J, the junction contained 8 bases not matched to a gene. Here the CDR3 reads CSAAGGGSTEAFF. The CDR3 DNA is TGCAGCGCCGCAGGGGGCGGGAGCACTGAAGCTTTCTTT. Using reference TRBV29-1 and TRBJ1-1 for the parts outside the CDR3, the full variable domain is SAVISQKPSRDICQRGTSLTIQCQVDSQVTMMFWYRQQPGQSLTLIATANQGSEATYESGFVIDKFPISRPNLTFSTLTVSNMSPEDSSIYLCSAAGGGSTEAFFGQGTRLTVV.

This CDR3 is CASSHPGQNEKLFF. CDR3 nucleotide sequence: TGTGCCAGCAGTCATCCGGGACAGAATGAAAAACTGTTTTTT. V usage is TRBV6-2 or TRBV6-3 and J usage is TRBJ1-4, with 7 bases fitting TRBD1. V was pared by 5 bases and J by 5 bases, with 5 bases of the junction left unmatched. This CDR3 spans 14 amino acids. The germline V gene has CDR1 MNHEY and CDR2 SVGEGT.

This clone was detected only once. The rearrangement links TRBV2 to TRBJ2-7; TRBD2 matches at 8 bases. V lost 9 bases and J lost 0; bases outside the gene matches: 13. CDR1 is SNHLY, CDR2 FYNNEI, per germline. The CDR3 is 16 residues long. The CDR3 DNA follows: TGTGCCAGTTCCTCTTTCGGGAGGGAGGGCTCCTACGAGCAGTACTTC. Translation: CASSSFGREGSYEQYF.

V is TRBV10-3 and J is TRBJ2-7, with 8 bases lining up with TRBD1. Trimming removed 7 bases from V and 2 bases from J; junction bases left unmatched: 7. The CDR3 loop spans 14 amino acids. CDR1 ENHRY and CDR2 SYGVKD come from the germline V gene. The CDR3 protein is CAITQDRDTYEQYF. The CDR3 nucleotides are TGTGCCATCACCCAGGACAGGGACACCTACGAGCAGTACTTC.

The chain couples TRBV28 to TRBJ2-5, with a possible D match to TRBD1 (6 bases). V was pared by 4 bases and J by 4 bases, with 13 bases between. Germline V lookup: CDR1 MDHEN, CDR2 SYDVKM. The CDR3 is 14 amino acids. CDR3 DNA: TGTGCCAGCAGTTCGTACACAGGGCGAGAGACCCAGTACTTC. This codes for CASSSYTGRETQYF.

V usage is TRBV6-5 and J usage is TRBJ1-1, with D possibly matching TRBD1 (5 bases). From germline, CDR1 is MNHEY and CDR2 SVGAGI. V was pared by 4 bases and J by 10 bases, with 16 bases between. CDR3 length: 13 amino acids. CDR3 region: CASSFRQAGGAFF. Here the CDR3 DNA reads TGTGCCAGCAGTTTTAGGCAGGCTGGGGGAGCTTTCTTT.

As to this clone: Relative to the germline gene, one junction end is altered; a read error may explain this. The identical CDR3 is also encoded by other nucleotide sequences in the sample. The rearrangement uses TRBV18 and TRBJ2-2; a weak D match, TRBD1 (5 bases). CDR1 is KGHSH, CDR2 LQKENI, per germline. The CDR3 is made up of 12 amino acids. As DNA, the CDR3 is TGTGCCAGCTCACCGGACACGGGGGAGCTGTTTTTT. It yields the protein CASSPDTGELFF.

V usage is TRBV5-4 and J usage is TRBJ1-1; 9 bases agree with TRBD1. V lost 5 bases to trimming and J lost 4 bases; unmatched junction nucleotides: 9. Germline CDR1 is SGHNT and CDR2 is YYREEE (reference sequence). The CDR3 has 15 residues. CDR3 sequence reads: CASSPGQGWGTEAFF. The CDR3 DNA is TGTGCCAGCAGTCCGGGACAGGGATGGGGCACTGAAGCTTTCTTT.

The gene calls are TRBV7-3 and TRBJ2-7; 12 bases map to TRBD2. CDR1 SGHTA and CDR2 FQGTGA come from the germline V gene. V was clipped by 5 bases and J by 6 bases; unmatched bases: 11. The length of the CDR3 is 16 residues. The CDR3 bases are TGTGCCAGCAGCCCGAGGCCGGGACTAGCGGGTGGCGAGCAGTACTTC. It specifies CASSPRPGLAGGEQYF.

CDR3 residues: CAWYRGDYFF. The CDR3 DNA sequence: TGTGCCTGGTACCGAGGGGATTACTTCTTC. The J gene is TRBJ2-1, the V gene TRBV30; D possibly matches TRBD1 or TRBD2 (5 bases each). Germline CDR1 is GTSNPN and CDR2 is SVGIG (reference sequence). The CDR3 has 10 residues. Trimming stripped 5 bases from V and 16 bases from J, with 15 bases between.

J is TRBJ2-1 and V is TRBV29-1; TRBD2 matches 10 bases. This CDR3 comprises 14 residues. V trimming: 7 bases; J trimming: 7 bases; junction bases outside the gene matches: 10. Germline-derived CDR1 and CDR2 are SQVTM and ANQGSEA. This CDR3 is CSALAGGEPNEQFF. CDR3 in DNA: TGCAGCGCTTTAGCGGGGGGAGAACCAAATGAGCAGTTCTTC.

This chain joins TRBV6-6 and TRBJ2-5; D gene uncertain. The V gene lost 7 bases and the J gene lost 6 bases, with 18 bases spanning the gap. Germline loops: CDR1 MNHNY, CDR2 SVGAGI (reference sequence). The CDR3 is 14 amino acids. CDR3 sequence (DNA): TGTGCCAGCATTCCTACCCCCCTCGGAAAGACCCAGTACTTC. Amino acids: CASIPTPLGKTQYF.

In the case of this clone: Other nucleotide sequences from this sample produce the same CDR3. The chain combines TRBV6-1 with TRBJ1-5; weak D call: TRBD1 (5 bases). V was clipped by 0 bases and J by 4 bases, with 10 bases between them. CDR3 length: 15 amino acids. Germline V gives CDR1 MNHNS, CDR2 SASEGT. In DNA, the CDR3 is TGTGCCAGCAGTGAAGCTAGGGGTGGAAATCAGCCCCAGCATTTT. This encodes CASSEARGGNQPQHF.

CDR3 in amino acids: CAISESSNRDNSPLHF. CDR3 coding DNA: TGTGCCATCAGTGAGTCGTCTAACAGGGATAATTCACCCCTCCACTTT. The chain carries TRBV10-3 and TRBJ1-6, with a tentative D call TRBD1 (6 bases). The germline CDR1 and CDR2 sequences are ENHRY and SYGVKD. Trimming cost V 0 bases and J 5 bases, with 11 bases left between them. CDR3 length: 16 amino acids.

The chain joins TRBV19 to TRBJ1-2; D is uncertain. This CDR3 is 14 amino acids long. Trimming stripped 0 bases from V and 4 bases from J, with 9 bases between. CDR1 is LNHDA and CDR2 is SQIVND in the germline V gene (reference sequence). CDR3 sequence reads: CASSIEETGYGYTF. The CDR3 DNA reads TGTGCCAGTAGTATAGAGGAAACCGGCTATGGCTACACCTTC. The whole variable domain, remainder taken from reference TRBV19 and TRBJ1-2, is DGGITQSPKYLFRKEGQNVTLSCEQNLNHDAMYWYRQDPGQGLRLIYYSQIVNDFQKGDIAEGYSVSREKKESFPLTVTSAQKNPTAFYLCASSIEETGYGYTFGSGTRLTVV.

The rearrangement joins TRBV5-1 to TRBJ1-1; D call uncertain. The CDR3 runs to 14 residues. V dropped 0 bases and J dropped 1 base, with 7 bases sitting between them. Per the germline V gene, CDR1 is SGHRS and CDR2 is YFSETQ. CDR3 coding DNA: TGCGCCAGCAGCTTGGGTTTGGGGAACACTGAAGCTTTCTTT. Translating gives CASSLGLGNTEAFF. The variable domain in full, with the rest retrieved from reference TRBV5-1 and TRBJ1-1, is KAGVTQTPRYLIKTRGQQVTLSCSPISGHRSVSWYQQTPGQGLQFLFEYFSETQRNKGNFPGRFSGRQFSNSRSEMNVSTLELGDSALYLCASSLGLGNTEAFFGQGTRLTVV.

The chain has TRBV19 and TRBJ2-7; D tentatively fits TRBD1 or TRBD2 (5 bases each). CDR1 is LNHDA, CDR2 SQIVND, per germline (reference sequence). V was cut by 6 bases and J by 2 bases, with 14 bases left in between. This CDR3 is 14 amino acids long. The CDR3 is CASRARDGTYEQYF. CDR3 in DNA: TGTGCCAGTAGGGCTAGGGACGGCACCTACGAGCAGTACTTC.

The chain has TRBV19 and TRBJ1-2; D is unresolved. Germline V lookup: CDR1 LNHDA, CDR2 SQIVND (reference sequence). Trimming left V 0 bases short and J 2 bases short, with 7 bases between. This CDR3 has 14 residues. The CDR3 spells CASSIERGNYGYTF. As DNA, the CDR3 is TGTGCCAGTAGTATAGAGAGAGGAAACTATGGCTACACCTTC.

This sequence joins TRBV3-1 (or the pseudogene TRBV3-2) and TRBJ1-1, with D hard to call. Trimming took 4 bases from V and 10 from J, leaving 10 bases between them. The CDR3 covers 11 residues. The germline V gene encodes CDR1 LGHDT and CDR2 YNNKEL (reference sequence). The CDR3 region is CASSLKIGAFF. In nucleotides, the CDR3 is TGTGCCAGCAGCCTCAAGATCGGAGCTTTCTTT.

This clone was seen a few times. The chain links TRBV27 to TRBJ2-3; TRBD1 matches 10 bases. The CDR3 length is 15 residues. Per the germline V gene, CDR1 is MNHEY and CDR2 is SMNVEV (reference sequence). Trimming cost V 2 bases and J 5 bases; bases outside gene matches: 4. DNA for the CDR3: TGTGCCAGCAGTTTAGGACAGGGGGGAATAGATACGCAGTATTTT. It codes for CASSLGQGGIDTQYF.

The chain is built from TRBV4-1 and TRBJ1-2; D not resolved. The germline gives CDR1 MGHRA, CDR2 YSYEKL. V shed 5 bases and J shed 6 bases, with 22 bases lying between them. CDR3 length equals 16 residues. The CDR3 here is CASSSPSSGSKNGYTF. In nucleotides, the CDR3 is TGCGCCAGCAGCTCACCCTCCTCCGGCAGTAAAAATGGCTACACCTTC.

This chain joins TRBV9 and TRBJ1-5; D gene ambiguous. CDR1 is SGDLS, CDR2 YYNGEE, per germline. This CDR3 spans 13 amino acids. V was cut by 3 bases and J by 5 bases, with 9 bases left in between. CDR3 DNA: TGTGCCAGCAGCGCCGGGATGGATCAGCCCCAGCATTTT. This encodes CASSAGMDQPQHF.

The chain employs TRBV19 and TRBJ1-5; possible D gene TRBD1, 5 bases. V was trimmed by 6 bases and J by 1 base, leaving 19 bases between them. The germline V gene has CDR1 LNHDA and CDR2 SQIVND (reference sequence). The CDR3 sequence is 17 residues long. The CDR3 here is CASRRDAGRGSNQPQHF. Written as DNA, the CDR3 is TGTGCCAGTAGAAGGGACGCTGGCCGTGGGAGCAATCAGCCCCAGCATTTT.

This chain uses TRBV9 with TRBJ1-1, with a weak D call TRBD1 (5 bases). Per the germline V gene, CDR1 is SGDLS and CDR2 is YYNGEE. The germline V and J ends were trimmed by 0 bases and 11 bases, with 17 bases remaining between them. This CDR3 contains 14 residues. In nucleotides, the CDR3 is TGTGCCAGCAGCGTAGTTGGCAGGGAATCTGCGGCTTTCTTT. It specifies CASSVVGRESAAFF.

Here the CDR3 reads CASSTPEIAGVNEQFF. CDR3 DNA sequence: TGTGCCAGTAGTACCCCGGAGATAGCGGGGGTCAATGAGCAGTTCTTC. This chain joins TRBV19 and TRBJ2-1, with 9 bases matching TRBD2. The length of the CDR3 is 16 residues. Looked up from germline, CDR1 is LNHDA and CDR2 is SQIVND (reference sequence). J gave up 6 bases and V 4 bases, and 10 bases lay outside the gene matches.

V and J are TRBV9 and TRBJ2-1; D uncertain. The CDR3 runs 13 residues. Germline V gene data show CDR1 as SGDLS and CDR2 as YYNGEE. The V gene lost 0 bases and the J gene lost 9 bases, with 10 bases spanning the gap. CDR3: CASSVVGHGEQFF. CDR3 sequence (DNA): TGTGCCAGCAGCGTAGTCGGGCATGGTGAGCAGTTCTTC.

This chain uses TRBV9 with TRBJ2-3; 9 bases are shared with TRBD2. Germline trimming cut 0 bases from V and 0 bases from J; bases unmatched to any gene: 2. The CDR3 sequence is 16 residues long. Germline CDR1 and CDR2: SGDLS and YYNGEE. CDR3 sequence: CASSVASGESTDTQYF. CDR3 sequence (DNA): TGTGCCAGCAGCGTAGCTAGCGGGGAGAGCACAGATACGCAGTATTTT.

The table lists this clone with a few counts. The chain links TRBV11-3 to TRBJ2-5; D not resolved. V lost 5 bases to trimming and J lost 1 base, with 11 bases between them. The V gene's germline CDR1 is SGHNT and CDR2 YENEEA. The CDR3 length is 14 residues. The CDR3 loop reads CASSPGRSQETQYF. Here the CDR3 DNA reads TGTGCCAGCAGCCCTGGACGCAGCCAAGAGACCCAGTACTTC. Full variable domain (remainder filled in from reference TRBV11-3 and TRBJ2-5): EAGVVQSPRYKIIEKKQPVAFWCNPISGHNTLYWYLQNLGQGPELLIRYENEEAVDDSQLPKDRFSAERLKGVDSTLKIQPAELGDSAVYLCASSPGRSQETQYFGPGTRLLVL.

The chain is built from TRBV9 and TRBJ1-2; 8 nucleotides match TRBD1. CDR1 and CDR2 from the germline V gene are SGDLS and YYNGEE. The junction had 9 bases not matched to a gene; V was cut back by 4 bases and J by 1 base. The CDR3 runs 16 residues. The CDR3 here is CASSRTQGGINYGYTF. Written as DNA, the CDR3 is TGTGCCAGCAGCCGAACACAGGGGGGCATTAACTATGGCTACACCTTC.

The chain is built from TRBV13 and TRBJ2-7, with 7 bases fitting TRBD2. Germline V gene lookup returns CDR1 PRHDT and CDR2 FYEKMQ (reference sequence). J gave up 2 bases and V 0 bases, and 7 bases lay outside the gene matches. This CDR3 spans 16 amino acids. This CDR3 is CASSLGGGYTPYEQYF. DNA of the CDR3: TGTGCCAGCAGCTTAGGCGGGGGGTATACCCCCTACGAGCAGTACTTC.